Sequencing of this T cell receptor beta chain was carried out in a study of CD8 T cells in Susac syndrome. This CDR3 is 16 amino acids long. Trimming removed 0 bases from V and 2 bases from J, with 13 bases in between. Germline CDR1 and CDR2: MNHEY and SMNVEV (reference sequence). With random hexamers, reverse transcription was performed on roughly 0.5 to 1 ug of RNA. TCRdb re-analysed the immunoSEQ multiplex PCR reads in MiXCR, keeping a single row per CDR3 protein. The sample has around 150,000 distinct CDR3 sequences; roughly 93% are singletons. The rearrangement uses TRBV27 and TRBJ1-2, with no clear D. Sequenced material: CD4+ T cells from PBMCs. The sequence came from a human donor in good health. The CDR3 coding sequence is TGTGCCAGCAGTTTATCGTGGGCTGTCGCCAACTATGGCTACACCTTC. Amino acids: CASSLSWAVANYGYTF.